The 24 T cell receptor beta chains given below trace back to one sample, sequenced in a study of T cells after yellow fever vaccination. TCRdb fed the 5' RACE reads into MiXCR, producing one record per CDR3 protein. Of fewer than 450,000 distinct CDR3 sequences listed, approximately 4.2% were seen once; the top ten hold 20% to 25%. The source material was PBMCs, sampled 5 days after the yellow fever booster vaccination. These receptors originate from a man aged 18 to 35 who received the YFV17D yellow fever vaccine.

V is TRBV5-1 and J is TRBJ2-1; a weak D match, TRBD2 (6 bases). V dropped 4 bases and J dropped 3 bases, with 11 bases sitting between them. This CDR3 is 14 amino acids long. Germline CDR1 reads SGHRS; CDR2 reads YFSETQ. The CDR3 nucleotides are TGCGCCAGCAGCGAGAGGACTAACTACAATGAGCAGTTCTTC. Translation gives CASSERTNYNEQFF.

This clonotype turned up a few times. The CDR3 DNA is TGTGCCAGCAGACGTATCGAGGGTCGAGCCAATTCACCCCTCCACTTT. It encodes CASRRIEGRANSPLHF. The chain carries TRBV6-5 and TRBJ1-6; D not certain. This CDR3 contains 16 residues. With 6 bases removed from V and 7 bases from J, the gap between germline ends came to 19 bases. Per the germline V gene, CDR1 is MNHEY and CDR2 is SVGAGI.

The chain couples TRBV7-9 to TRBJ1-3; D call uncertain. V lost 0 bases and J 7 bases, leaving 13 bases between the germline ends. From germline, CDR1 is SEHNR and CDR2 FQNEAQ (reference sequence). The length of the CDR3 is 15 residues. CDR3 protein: CASSLALGGGNTIYF. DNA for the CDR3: TGTGCCAGCAGCTTAGCGCTCGGAGGAGGGAACACCATATATTTT.

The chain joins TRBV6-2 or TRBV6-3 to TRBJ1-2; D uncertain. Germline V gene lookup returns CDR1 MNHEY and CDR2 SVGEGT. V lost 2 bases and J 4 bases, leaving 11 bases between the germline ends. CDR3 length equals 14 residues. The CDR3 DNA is TGTGCCAGCAGTTACGTCAGCCCTTTCTATGGCTACACCTTC. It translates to CASSYVSPFYGYTF.

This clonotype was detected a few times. CDR3 sequence reads: CASSLAGGQGVEKLFF. DNA of the CDR3: TGCGCCAGCAGCTTGGCTGGTGGACAGGGGGTTGAAAAACTGTTTTTT. The V gene is TRBV5-1, the J gene TRBJ1-4, with 10 bases fitting TRBD1. J was trimmed by 7 bases and V by 0 bases; bases with no gene match: 6. Germline V gene sequence: CDR1 SGHRS, CDR2 YFSETQ. The CDR3 spans 16 residues.

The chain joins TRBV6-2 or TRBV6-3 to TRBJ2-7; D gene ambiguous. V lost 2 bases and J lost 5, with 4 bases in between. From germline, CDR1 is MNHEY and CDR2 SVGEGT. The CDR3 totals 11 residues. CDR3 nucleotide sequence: TGTGCCAGCAGTTACAGGGACGAGCAGTACGTC. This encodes CASSYRDEQYV.

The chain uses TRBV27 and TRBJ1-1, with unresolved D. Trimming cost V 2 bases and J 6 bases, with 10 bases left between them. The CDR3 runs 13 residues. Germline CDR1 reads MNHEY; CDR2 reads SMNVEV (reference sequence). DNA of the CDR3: TGTGCCAGCAGTTTAAACAGTAGGGCTGAAGCTTTCTTT. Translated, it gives CASSLNSRAEAFF.

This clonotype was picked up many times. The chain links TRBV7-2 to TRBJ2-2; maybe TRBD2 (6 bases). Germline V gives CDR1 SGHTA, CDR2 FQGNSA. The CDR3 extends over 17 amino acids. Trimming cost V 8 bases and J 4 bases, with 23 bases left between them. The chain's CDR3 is CASRPLWGLNFTGELFF. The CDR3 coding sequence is TGTGCCAGCCGGCCGCTCTGGGGACTCAACTTCACCGGGGAGCTGTTTTTT.

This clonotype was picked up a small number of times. The CDR3 nucleotides read TGTGCCACCGGGACAGGCCTGGGGAATGAGCAGTTCTTC. It specifies CATGTGLGNEQFF. The V gene is TRBV6-6, the J gene TRBJ2-1; 8 bases match TRBD1. Germline V gene data show CDR1 as MNHNY and CDR2 as SVGAGI (reference sequence). The junction had 9 bases not matched to a gene; V was cut back by 10 bases and J by 7 bases. This CDR3 contains 13 residues.

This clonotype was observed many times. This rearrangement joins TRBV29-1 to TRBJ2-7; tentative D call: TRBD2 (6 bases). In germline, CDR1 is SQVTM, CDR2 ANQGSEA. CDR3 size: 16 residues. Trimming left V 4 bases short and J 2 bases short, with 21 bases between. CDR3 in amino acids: CSVGKVALEGTYEQYF. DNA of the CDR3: TGCAGCGTTGGAAAGGTCGCGTTGGAGGGGACCTACGAGCAGTACTTC.

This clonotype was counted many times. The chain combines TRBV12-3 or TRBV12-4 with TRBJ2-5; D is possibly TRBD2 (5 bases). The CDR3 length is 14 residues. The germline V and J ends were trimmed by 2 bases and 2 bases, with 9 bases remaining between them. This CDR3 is CASSLRDRQETQYF. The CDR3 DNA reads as TGTGCCAGCAGTTTACGGGATAGACAAGAGACCCAGTACTTC.

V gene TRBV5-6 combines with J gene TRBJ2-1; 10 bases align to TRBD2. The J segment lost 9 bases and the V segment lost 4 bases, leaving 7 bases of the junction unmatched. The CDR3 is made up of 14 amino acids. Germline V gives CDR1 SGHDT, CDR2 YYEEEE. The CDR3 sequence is CASSIGLAEFEQFF. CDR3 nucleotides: TGTGCCAGCAGCATAGGACTAGCGGAATTTGAGCAGTTCTTC. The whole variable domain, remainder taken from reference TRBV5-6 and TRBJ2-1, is DAGVTQSPTHLIKTRGQQVTLRCSPKSGHDTVSWYQQALGQGPQFIFQYYEEEERQRGNFPDRFSGHQFPNYSSELNVNALLLGDSALYLCASSIGLAEFEQFFGPGTRLTVL.

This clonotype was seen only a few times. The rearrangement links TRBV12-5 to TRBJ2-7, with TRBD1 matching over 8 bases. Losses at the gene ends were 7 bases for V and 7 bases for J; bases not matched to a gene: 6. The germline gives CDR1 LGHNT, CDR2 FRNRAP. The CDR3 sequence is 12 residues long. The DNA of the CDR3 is TGTGCTAGTGCCTGGGGGGACAGGGAGCAGTACTTC. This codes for CASAWGDREQYF. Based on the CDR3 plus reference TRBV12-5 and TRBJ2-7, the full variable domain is DARVTQTPRHKVTEMGQEVTMRCQPILGHNTVFWYRQTMMQGLELLAYFRNRAPLDDSGMPKDRFSAEMPDATLATLKIQPSEPRDSAVYFCASAWGDREQYFGPGTRLTVT.

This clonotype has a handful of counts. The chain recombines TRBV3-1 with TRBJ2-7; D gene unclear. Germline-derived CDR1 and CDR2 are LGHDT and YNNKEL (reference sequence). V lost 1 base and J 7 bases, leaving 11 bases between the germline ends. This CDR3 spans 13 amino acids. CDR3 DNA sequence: TGTGCCAGCAGCCAAGGCTCGCTGGTGGAGCAGTACGTC. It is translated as CASSQGSLVEQYV.

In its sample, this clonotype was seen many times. This CDR3 is CASSPDSGGGGSLYEQYV. As DNA, the CDR3 is TGTGCCAGCAGCCCGGATTCCGGCGGGGGTGGATCCCTTTACGAGCAGTACGTC. The chain uses TRBV7-6 and TRBJ2-7; TRBD2 matches at 7 bases. The ends lost 5 bases at V and 4 bases at J; junction bases unmatched: 20. The CDR3 extends over 18 amino acids. Per germline, CDR1 SGHVS and CDR2 FNYEAQ.

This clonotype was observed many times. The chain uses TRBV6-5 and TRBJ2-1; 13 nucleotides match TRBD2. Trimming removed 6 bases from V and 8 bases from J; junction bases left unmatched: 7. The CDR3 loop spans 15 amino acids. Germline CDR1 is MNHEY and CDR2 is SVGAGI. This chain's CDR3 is CASSQLAGGPYEQFF. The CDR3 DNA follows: TGTGCCAGCAGCCAACTAGCGGGGGGGCCCTATGAGCAGTTCTTC.

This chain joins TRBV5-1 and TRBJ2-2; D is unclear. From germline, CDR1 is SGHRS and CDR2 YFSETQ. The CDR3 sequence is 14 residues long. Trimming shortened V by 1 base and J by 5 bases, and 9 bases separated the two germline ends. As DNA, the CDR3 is TGCGCCAGCAGCTTGTTCAGACAAACCGGGGAGCTGTTTTTT. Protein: CASSLFRQTGELFF. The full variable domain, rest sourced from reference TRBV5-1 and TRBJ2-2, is KAGVTQTPRYLIKTRGQQVTLSCSPISGHRSVSWYQQTPGQGLQFLFEYFSETQRNKGNFPGRFSGRQFSNSRSEMNVSTLELGDSALYLCASSLFRQTGELFFGEGSRLTVL.

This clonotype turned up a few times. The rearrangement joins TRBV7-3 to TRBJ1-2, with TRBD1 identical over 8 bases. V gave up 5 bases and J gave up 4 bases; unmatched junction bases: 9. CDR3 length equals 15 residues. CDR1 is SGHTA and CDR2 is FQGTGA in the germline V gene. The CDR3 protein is CASSPGQGSFYGYTF. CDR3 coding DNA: TGTGCCAGCAGCCCCGGACAGGGTTCCTTCTATGGCTACACCTTC.

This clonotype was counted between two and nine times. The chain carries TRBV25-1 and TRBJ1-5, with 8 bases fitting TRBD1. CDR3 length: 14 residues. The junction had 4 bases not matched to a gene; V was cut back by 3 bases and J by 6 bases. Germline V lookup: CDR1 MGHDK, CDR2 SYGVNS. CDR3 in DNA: TGTGCCAGCAGTGAGACAGGGGCCGGTCAGCCCCAGCATTTT. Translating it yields CASSETGAGQPQHF.

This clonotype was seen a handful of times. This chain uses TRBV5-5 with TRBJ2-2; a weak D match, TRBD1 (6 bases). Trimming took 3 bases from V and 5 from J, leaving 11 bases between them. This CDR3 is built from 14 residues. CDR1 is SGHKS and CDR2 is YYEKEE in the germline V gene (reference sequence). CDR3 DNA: TGTGCCAGCAGCTGGGACATAGATACCGGGGAGCTGTTTTTT. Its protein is CASSWDIDTGELFF. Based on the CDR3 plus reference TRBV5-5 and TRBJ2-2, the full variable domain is DAGVTQSPTHLIKTRGQQVTLRCSPISGHKSVSWYQQVLGQGPQFIFQYYEKEERGRGNFPDRFSARQFPNYSSELNVNALLLGDSALYLCASSWDIDTGELFFGEGSRLTVL.

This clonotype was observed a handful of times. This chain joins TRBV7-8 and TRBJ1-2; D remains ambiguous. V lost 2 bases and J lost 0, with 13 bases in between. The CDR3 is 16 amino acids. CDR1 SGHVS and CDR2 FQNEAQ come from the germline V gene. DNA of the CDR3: TGTGCCAGCAGCTTATTTCGCAGCACAGCTAACTATGGCTACACCTTC. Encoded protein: CASSLFRSTANYGYTF.

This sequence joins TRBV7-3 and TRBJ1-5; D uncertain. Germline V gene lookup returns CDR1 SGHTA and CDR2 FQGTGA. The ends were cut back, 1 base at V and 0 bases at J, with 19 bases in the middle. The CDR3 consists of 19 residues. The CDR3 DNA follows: TGTGCCAGCAGCTTAATTTACCCGGATCGATTTTATAGCAATCAGCCCCAGCATTTT. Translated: CASSLIYPDRFYSNQPQHF.

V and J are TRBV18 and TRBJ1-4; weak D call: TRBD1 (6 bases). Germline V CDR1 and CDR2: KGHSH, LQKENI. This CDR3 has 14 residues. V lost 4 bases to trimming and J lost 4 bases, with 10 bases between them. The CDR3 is CASSRTANNEKLFF. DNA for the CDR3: TGTGCCAGCTCACGGACAGCTAATAATGAAAAACTGTTTTTT.

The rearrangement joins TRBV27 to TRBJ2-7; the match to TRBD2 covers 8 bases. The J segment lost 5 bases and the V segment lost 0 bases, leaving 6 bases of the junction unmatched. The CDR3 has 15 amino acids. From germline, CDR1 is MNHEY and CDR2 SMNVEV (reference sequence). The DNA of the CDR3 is TGTGCCAGCAGTTTATCGCCCGGGGGGGAGCACGAGCAGTACGTC. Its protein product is CASSLSPGGEHEQYV.